The clone carrying this T cell receptor beta chain was observed many times. The source of the sample is a study of T cells in Graves' hyperthyroidism and ophthalmopathy. Amplification yielded TCR beta CDR3 regions, with RNA transcripts as the source. The HTBI primer set served for first-round RT-PCR of the TCR CDR3. TCRdb re-called the multiplex PCR reads through MiXCR, storing one row per CDR3 protein. The sample yields under 400,000 distinct CDR3 sequences, approximately 25% seen once. The PBMCs studied were ones that came from 8 to 10 ml fresh peripheral blood. The germline V gene has CDR1 SGHTA and CDR2 FQGNSA. Deletions cut 4 bases from V and 6 bases from J, with 11 bases between. This CDR3 has 13 residues.

The chain employs TRBV7-2 and TRBJ2-3; D not resolved. The clonotype was recovered from a man aged 50 to 60 with Graves' hyperthyroidism. Source material: blood. This chain's CDR3 is CASSYSFGDTQYF. The CDR3 DNA follows: TGTGCCAGCAGCTATAGTTTTGGGGATACGCAGTATTTT.